This T cell receptor (beta chain) came from a study of blood T cell repertoires in COVID-19. Study context: Some COVID-19 samples were acute and others convalescent; all came from the United States, Italy and Spain.

CDR1 is LGHDT and CDR2 is YNNKEL in the germline V gene (reference sequence). The V end lost 3 bases, the J end lost 6 bases, and 9 bases lay between the germline ends. This CDR3 comprises 12 residues. As processed by the authors: Reference gene primer amplification gave estimated nucleated cell counts. Profiled with immunoSEQ multiplex PCR; TCRdb holds only in-frame clones, not every one. V and J calls and clone size are those listed in that table; D and trimming were worked out from the DNA. The top ten clones hold roughly 10% of a sample with nearly 90,000 clones, over 70% of them seen once. The chain carries TRBV3-1 (or the pseudogene TRBV3-2) and TRBJ2-7; D call uncertain. The clonotype originates from a man older than 75 with acute or convalescent COVID-19. Sequenced sample: peripheral blood. CDR3 protein: CASSQMRSEQYF. The CDR3 DNA reads as TGTGCCAGCAGCCAGATGAGGTCCGAGCAGTACTTC.